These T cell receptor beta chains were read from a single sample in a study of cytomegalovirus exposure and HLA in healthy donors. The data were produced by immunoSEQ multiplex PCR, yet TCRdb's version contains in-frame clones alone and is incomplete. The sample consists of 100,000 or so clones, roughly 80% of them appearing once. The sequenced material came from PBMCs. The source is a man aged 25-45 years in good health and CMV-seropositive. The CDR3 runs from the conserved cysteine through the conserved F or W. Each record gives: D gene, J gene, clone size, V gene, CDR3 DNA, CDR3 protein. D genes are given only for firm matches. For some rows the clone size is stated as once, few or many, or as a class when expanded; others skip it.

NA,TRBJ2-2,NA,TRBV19,TGTGCCAGTACCATACAGGCCTCCCGAACCGGGGAGCTGTTTTTT,CASTIQASRTGELFF
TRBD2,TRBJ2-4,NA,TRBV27,TGTGCCAGCACCCCTCTAGCGGAGATAGCCAAAAACATTCAGTACTTC,CASTPLAEIAKNIQYF
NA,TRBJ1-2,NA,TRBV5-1,TGCGCCAGCAGCCTAGGGGAGGGTGGCTACACCTTC,CASSLGEGGYTF
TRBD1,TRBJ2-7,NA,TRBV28,TGTGCCAGCAAAGACAGGGTGCGGCAGTACTTC,CASKDRVRQYF
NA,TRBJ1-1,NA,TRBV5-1,TGCGCCTCATCGGGTCTCCCGGACACTGAAGCTTTCTTT,CASSGLPDTEAFF
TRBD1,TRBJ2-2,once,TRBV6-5,TGTGCCACCGGGACAGGGGCGTACACCGGGGAGCTGTTTTTT,CATGTGAYTGELFF
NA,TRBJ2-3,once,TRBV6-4,TGTGCCAGCAGCGGACAGAGCACAGATACGCAGTATTTT,CASSGQSTDTQYF
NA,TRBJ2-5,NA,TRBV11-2,TGTGCCAGCAGCTTGCAGGGGCCGCAGTACTTC,CASSLQGPQYF
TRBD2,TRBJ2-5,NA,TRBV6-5,TGTGCCAGCAGTTACTCGAAGGCGGGAGGGGGGGAGACCCAGTACTTC,CASSYSKAGGGETQYF
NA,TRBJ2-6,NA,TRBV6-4,TGTGCCAGCAGTACAATCGCGGGTTCTGGGGCCAACGTCCTGACTTTC,CASSTIAGSGANVLTF
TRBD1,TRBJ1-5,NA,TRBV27,TGTGCCAGCAGTTTATTCCAGACAGGGCCCGGGCGCAATCAGCCCCAGCATTTT,CASSLFQTGPGRNQPQHF
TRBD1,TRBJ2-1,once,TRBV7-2,TGTGCCAGCAGCTCGACAGGGAACAATGAGCAGTTCTTC,CASSSTGNNEQFF
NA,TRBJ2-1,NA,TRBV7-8,TGTGCCAGCAGCTTAGTTTCTGCGGGGTCCTACAATGAGCAGTTCTTC,CASSLVSAGSYNEQFF
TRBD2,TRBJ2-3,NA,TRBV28,TGTGCCAGCAGTTTATCGATTAGCGGGAGATCGCAGTATTTT,CASSLSISGRSQYF
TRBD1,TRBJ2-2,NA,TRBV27,TGTGCCAGCAGTCACCGGACAGGGGGAATCACCGGGGAGCTGTTTTTT,CASSHRTGGITGELFF
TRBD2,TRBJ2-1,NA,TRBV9,TGTGCCAGCAGCGTAGGGGCTAGCGGTTACTCCTACAATGAGCAGTTCTTC,CASSVGASGYSYNEQFF
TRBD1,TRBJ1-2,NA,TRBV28,TGTGCCAGCAGTCCCCCGACAGGGACAGGCTACACCTTC,CASSPPTGTGYTF
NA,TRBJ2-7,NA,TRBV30,TGTGCCTGGAGTGTTCCCCCTAATACAGGGAGCTCCTACGAGCAGTACTTC,CAWSVPPNTGSSYEQYF
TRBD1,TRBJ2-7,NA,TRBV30,TGTGCCTGGAAAGACAGGGAATTATTTTCCTACGAGCAGTACTTC,CAWKDRELFSYEQYF
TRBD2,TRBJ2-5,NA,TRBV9,TGTGCCAGCAGCCCTCGGGGCGGGAGTTTGAGGGCCCAAGAGACCCAGTACTTC,CASSPRGGSLRAQETQYF
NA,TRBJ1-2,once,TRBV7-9,TGTGCCAGCAGCCCGCCCCAGGGGAACTATGGCTACACCTTC,CASSPPQGNYGYTF
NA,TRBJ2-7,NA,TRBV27,TGTGCCACCACGAGCTCCTACGAGCAGTACTTC,CATTSSYEQYF
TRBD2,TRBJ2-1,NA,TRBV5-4,TGTGCCAGCAGCCGACCCCCACTAGCGGGAGATGAGCAGTTCTTC,CASSRPPLAGDEQFF
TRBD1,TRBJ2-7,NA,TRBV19,TGTGCCAGCGCTGGGACAGTAACCTACGAGCAGTACTTC,CASAGTVTYEQYF
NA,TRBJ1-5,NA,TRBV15,TGTGCCACCAGCAGAGATCGGGGGAGTGGCAATCAGCCCCAGCATTTT,CATSRDRGSGNQPQHF
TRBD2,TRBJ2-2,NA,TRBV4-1,TGCGCCAGCAGCCAAGTAGAGGGGACTAGCGAGGACACCGGGGAGCTGTTTTTT,CASSQVEGTSEDTGELFF
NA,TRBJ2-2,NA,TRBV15,TGTGCCACCAGCAGAGATCCCCCCAACAGGAACACCGGGGAGCTGTTTTTT,CATSRDPPNRNTGELFF
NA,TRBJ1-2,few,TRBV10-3,TGTGCCATCAGTGAGAACCAGGACAGTCGCCATGGCTACACCTTC,CAISENQDSRHGYTF
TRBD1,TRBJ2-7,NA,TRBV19,TGTGCCAGTAGTACGGGACAGGGAAAATACGAGCAGTACTTC,CASSTGQGKYEQYF
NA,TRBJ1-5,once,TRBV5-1,TGCGCCAGCAGCTTGGCCCAGGATCAGCCCCAGCATTTT,CASSLAQDQPQHF
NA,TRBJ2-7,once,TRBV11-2,TGTGCCAGCAGCTTAGTCTGGGACACCTCCTACGAGCAGTACTTC,CASSLVWDTSYEQYF
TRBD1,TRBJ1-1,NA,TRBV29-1,TGCAGCGTTTGGACAGGGAGCACTGAAGCTTTCTTT,CSVWTGSTEAFF
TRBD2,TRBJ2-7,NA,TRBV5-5,TGTGCCAGCAGCCGGGGAGAGACGGGAGGGCAAGGGGCGCAGTACTTC,CASSRGETGGQGAQYF